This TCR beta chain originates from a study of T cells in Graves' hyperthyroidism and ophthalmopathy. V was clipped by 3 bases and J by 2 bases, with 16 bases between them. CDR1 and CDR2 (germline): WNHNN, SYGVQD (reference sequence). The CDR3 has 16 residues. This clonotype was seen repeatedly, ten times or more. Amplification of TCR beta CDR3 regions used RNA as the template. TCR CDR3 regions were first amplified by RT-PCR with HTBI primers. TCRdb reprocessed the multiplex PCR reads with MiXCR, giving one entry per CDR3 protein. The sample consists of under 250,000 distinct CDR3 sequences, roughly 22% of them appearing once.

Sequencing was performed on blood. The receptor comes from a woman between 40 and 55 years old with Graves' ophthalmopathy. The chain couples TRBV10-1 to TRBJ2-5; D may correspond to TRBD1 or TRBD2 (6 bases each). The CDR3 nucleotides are TGCGCCAGCAGTGAAGAGGAGCAGGGGAGGCAAGAGACCCAGTACTTC. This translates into CASSEEEQGRQETQYF.